The rows below give T cell receptor beta chains drawn from one sample of a study of radiotherapy plus CTLA-4 blockade in lung cancer. The method was immunoSEQ multiplex PCR; TCRdb's version includes in-frame clones alone and lacks a portion of them. The sample holds roughly 110,000 clones; about 84% are singletons and the top ten take less than 2.5%. This material consisted of peripheral blood, taken from a patient treated with radiotherapy plus ipilimumab. The receptors were sampled from a human donor with non-small cell lung cancer that progressed on radiotherapy plus ipilimumab. Some clones in this sample may be carry-over from other donors' samples. Both conserved end residues are part of each CDR3.

TRBJ1-4 TRBV6-1 CASSETFGGRLFF
TRBJ1-4 TRBV7-8 CASSLRDRGVKLFF
TRBJ2-3 TRBV5-1 CASSFGERGGSDTQYF
TRBJ2-3 TRBV4-2 CASSQTDTQYF
TRBJ2-5 TRBV7-3 CASRLAGGIQETQYF
TRBJ2-2 TRBV11-3 CASSTGLAGVGELFF
TRBJ2-3 TRBV4-3 CASSQDRSSGLDTQYF
TRBJ2-3 TRBV7-6 CASSLLGQSTDTQYF
TRBJ2-3 TRBV27 CASSWGSGGSPSTDTQYF
TRBJ2-1 TRBV5-4 CASTPQGGGYNEQFF
TRBJ1-1 TRBV29-1 CSVPGTGEAFF
TRBJ2-7 TRBV7-2 CASSRDRGPYEQYF
TRBJ2-7 TRBV11-1 CASSQGQQHYEQYF
TRBJ2-2 TRBV5-1 CASSYRGLSGNTGELFF
TRBJ1-3 TRBV6-1 CASSEWEGRSGNTIYF
TRBJ1-1 TRBV20-1 CSALREEAFF
TRBJ2-7 TRBV6-6 CASGPQSLYEQYF